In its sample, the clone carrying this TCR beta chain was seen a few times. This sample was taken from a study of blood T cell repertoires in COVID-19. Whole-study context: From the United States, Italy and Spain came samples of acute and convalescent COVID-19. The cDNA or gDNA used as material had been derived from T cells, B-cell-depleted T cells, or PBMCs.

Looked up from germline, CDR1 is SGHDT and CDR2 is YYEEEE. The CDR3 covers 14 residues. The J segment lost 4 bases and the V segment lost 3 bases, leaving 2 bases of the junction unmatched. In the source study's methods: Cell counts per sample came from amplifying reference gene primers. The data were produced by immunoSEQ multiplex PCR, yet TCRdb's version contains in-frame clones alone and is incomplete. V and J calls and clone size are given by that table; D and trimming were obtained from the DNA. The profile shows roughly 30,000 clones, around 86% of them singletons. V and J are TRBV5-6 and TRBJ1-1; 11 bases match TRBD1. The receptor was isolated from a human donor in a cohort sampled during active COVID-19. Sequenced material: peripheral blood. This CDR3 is CASSSDRGPTEAFF. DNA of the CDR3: TGTGCCAGCAGCTCGGACAGGGGGCCCACTGAAGCTTTCTTT. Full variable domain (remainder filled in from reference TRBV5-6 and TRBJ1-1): DAGVTQSPTHLIKTRGQQVTLRCSPKSGHDTVSWYQQALGQGPQFIFQYYEEEERQRGNFPDRFSGHQFPNYSSELNVNALLLGDSALYLCASSSDRGPTEAFFGQGTRLTVV.